The present T cell receptor beta chain was sequenced within a study of blood T cell repertoires in COVID-19 (dated by TCRdb to about 2020). As for the study more broadly: Samples covering the acute and convalescent phases of COVID-19 were provided by collaborators in the United States, Italy and Spain. The prospective study material was composed of cDNA or gDNA derived from T cells, B-cell-depleted T cells, or PBMCs. Subjects who had been exposed to COVID-19, were actively infected with it, or had recovered from it provided the deeply sampled blood TCRbeta repertoires that made up the dataset. The repertoires were released in a freely available public database meant as a resource for research on the immune response to SARS-CoV-2. Samples came from the ongoing ImmuneRACE study (first 160 participants) plus 1,254 subjects from 6 global collaborators. A de-identified subject ID, COVID-19 status, age in years and sex were almost always included in the sample metadata. Where available, HLA class I and class II types were obtained from metadata supplied by the sample provider rather than from assay-based typing. Broad study findings and their caveats: The amount of clinical and demographic metadata varied by source and participant and was provided uncurated.

The junction shows trimming of 4 bases on V and 3 bases on J, and the gene matches do not reach 9 bases of it. The CDR3 starts with the cysteine, ends with the phenylalanine, and has 17 residues. Kept here is only the CDR3 DNA, which spans 51 bases and is read in frame from base 1. Taken from the germline V gene (reference sequence), the CDR1 and CDR2 loops are SGHNT and YYREEE. With respect to this clone: Which antigen it targets is not known. Base qualities were left out, and no much larger clone turns up one base away.

Collaborating institutions collected whole blood in K2EDTA tubes following their own protocols. For TCRbeta analysis, collaborators shipped samples in one of three forms: frozen whole blood, isolated PBMCs, or DNA extracted from either of those sample types. The immunoSEQ Assay, a bias-controlled multiplex PCR, was used to amplify TCRbeta CDR3 regions from genomic DNA. For the original study's pipeline: The number of nucleated cells in each sample was estimated by amplification of reference gene primers within the assay. Sequence reads were collapsed and filtered to measure the absolute abundance of every unique TCRbeta CDR3 rearrangement. For each sample, productive Simpson clonality was calculated by taking the square root of Simpson's diversity index across productive rearrangements. The immuneACCESS repertoire file appears here via TCRdb, limited to in-frame rearrangements. These files lack a portion of the clones; in checked studies, under half of the deficit traces to unresolved V genes, and the cause of the others is not known. V and J calls and clone size are given by that table; D and trimming were obtained from the DNA. The sample profile shows just over 75,000 clones; roughly nine tenths of them were found once. The ten largest clones capture roughly 5.3% of the sample.

This receptor chain uses TRBV5-4 and TRBJ2-7, with 14 central nucleotides matching TRBD2. The sample taken for sequencing was peripheral blood. The sequence was collected from an elderly woman with active or convalescent COVID-19. CDR3 sequence: CASSSGTSGRSGYEQYF. The nucleotides read TGTGCCAGCAGCAGCGGGACTAGCGGGAGATCGGGCTACGAGCAGTACTTC.